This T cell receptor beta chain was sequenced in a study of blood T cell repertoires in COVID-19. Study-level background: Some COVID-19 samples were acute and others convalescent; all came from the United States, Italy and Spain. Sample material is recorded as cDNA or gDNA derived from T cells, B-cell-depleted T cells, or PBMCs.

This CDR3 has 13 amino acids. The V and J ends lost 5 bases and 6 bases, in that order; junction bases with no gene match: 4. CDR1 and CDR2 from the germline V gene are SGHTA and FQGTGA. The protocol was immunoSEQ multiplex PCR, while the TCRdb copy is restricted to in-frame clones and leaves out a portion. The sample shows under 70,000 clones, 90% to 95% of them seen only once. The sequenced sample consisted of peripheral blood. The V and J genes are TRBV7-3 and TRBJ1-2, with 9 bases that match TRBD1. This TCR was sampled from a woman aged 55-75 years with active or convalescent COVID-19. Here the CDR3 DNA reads TGTGCCAGCAGCCCTACAGGGGGCGATGGCTACACCTTC. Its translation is CASSPTGGDGYTF.